The entry below describes one T cell receptor beta chain. Its antigen is not identified. This entry comes from a study of beta chain features in type 1 diabetes. The study, taken as a whole, reports: Shorter templates may be favored by PCR, equally so in patients and controls. Reduced insertions and increased deletions marked VDJ junctions in type 1 diabetes patients. Compared to healthy donors, patients appeared to have naive, central memory and Treg TCRB repertoires that were more alike.

Sequencing targeted expressed TCRB transcripts, as all isolated RNA had been reverse transcribed. Using immunoSEQ multiplex PCR, the repertoire was profiled, and TCRdb retains in-frame clones only, with some absent. Of a few hundred thousand clones listed, approximately 28% are singletons. Sorted populations were all over 98% pure. With 0 bases removed from V and 4 bases from J, the gap between germline ends came to 13 bases. Germline values: CDR1 SGDLS, CDR2 YYNGEE. CDR3 length: 15 residues. The source material was naive CD4+ T cells from blood. The gene calls are TRBV9 and TRBJ2-5; unclear D gene. The TCR was taken from a man between 18 and 29 years old in good health. The CDR3, as DNA: TGTGCCAGCAGCGTAGAAGGCCTTATTGGAGAGACCCAGTACTTC. It codes for CASSVEGLIGETQYF.